These T cell receptor beta chains were read from a single sample in a study of T cell responses to AZD1222 COVID-19 vaccine. Measured with immunoSEQ multiplex PCR; TCRdb has only the in-frame clones, and not every one. The table records about 85,000 clones, 70% to 90% of them present only once. The material sequenced was peripheral blood, taken on day 0 of MenACWY control vaccination. Receptors originate from an adult in good health. The CDR3 runs from the conserved cysteine through the conserved F or W. The order of the fields is D gene, clone size, V gene, J gene, CDR3 DNA, CDR3 protein. The D gene is left open where the match is weak. Size values are once, few and many counts, or a class for expanded clones, and some rows have none.

TRBD1	.	TRBV5-1	TRBJ2-7	TGCGCCAGCAGCTCTCTTTCCGGGACAGACCTATCCGAGCAGTACTTC	CASSSLSGTDLSEQYF
.	.	TRBV30	TRBJ1-5	TGTGCCTGGGGATTTGATAGCAATCAGCCCCAGCATTTT	CAWGFDSNQPQHF
.	.	TRBV28	TRBJ1-1	TGTGCCAGCAGTCCCCGCGGGGCAGGGGCGAACACTGAAGCTTTCTTT	CASSPRGAGANTEAFF
TRBD1	.	TRBV5-4	TRBJ2-6	TGTGCCAGCAGCCAACTATTCAGGGGGCTGGCTGGGGCCAACGTCCTGACTTTC	CASSQLFRGLAGANVLTF
.	.	TRBV6-5	TRBJ1-5	TGTGCCAGCAGTTACTTCGTAGGTTCTAGCAATCAGCCCCAGCATTTT	CASSYFVGSSNQPQHF
.	.	TRBV6-5	TRBJ1-6	TGTGCCAGCAGAACGACTGTCTCACCCCTCCACTTT	CASRTTVSPLHF
.	.	TRBV11-2	TRBJ1-6	TGTGCCAGCACCCAGAATCCCACGAACTCACCCCTCCACTTT	CASTQNPTNSPLHF
TRBD1	.	TRBV5-4	TRBJ1-2	TGTGCCGGCCAAACAGGGGGACTCGGCCTCTATGGCTACACCTTC	CAGQTGGLGLYGYTF
.	.	TRBV19	TRBJ1-5	TGTGCCAGTAGTATAGATCGGGCAGGGACTTCTCAGCCCCAGCATTTT	CASSIDRAGTSQPQHF
TRBD2	.	TRBV9	TRBJ2-1	TGTGCCAGCAGCCCCCAATCTGGGGGGGGATACAATGAGCAGTTCTTC	CASSPQSGGGYNEQFF
.	few	TRBV18	TRBJ1-6	TGTGCCAGCTCACCGGGACGGGCAAATTCACCCCTCCACTTT	CASSPGRANSPLHF
TRBD1	.	TRBV15	TRBJ2-7	TGTGCCACCAGCAGAGATCTTGGGACAGGGGGCTACGAGCAGTACTTC	CATSRDLGTGGYEQYF
TRBD1	.	TRBV5-1	TRBJ2-7	TGCGCCAGCAGCCTAACAGGGGAAGCGCAGTACTTC	CASSLTGEAQYF
.	.	TRBV14	TRBJ1-3	TGTGCCAGCAGCCAAGGGCGTTTCTCTGGAAACACCATATATTTT	CASSQGRFSGNTIYF
TRBD1	.	TRBV6-1	TRBJ2-1	TGTGCCAGCAGTAAAGGACAGGGTACGAATGAGCAGTTCTTC	CASSKGQGTNEQFF
TRBD1	.	TRBV6-1	TRBJ1-2	TGTGCCAGCAGTGAAGCGACAGGGGGCCACTATGGCTACACCTTC	CASSEATGGHYGYTF
TRBD1	.	TRBV30	TRBJ1-6	TGTGCCTGTCCCGGGACAGGGACCAGCTCCTATAATTCACCCCTCCACTTT	CACPGTGTSSYNSPLHF
TRBD2	.	TRBV2	TRBJ2-5	TGTGCCAGCAGTGGAGTGACTAGCGGGCATGAAGAGACCCAGTACTTC	CASSGVTSGHEETQYF
TRBD1	.	TRBV5-4	TRBJ2-7	TGTGCCAGCAGCTTACCCGGGACAGGGGTAATTGACGAGCAGTACTTC	CASSLPGTGVIDEQYF
TRBD1	.	TRBV11-2	TRBJ2-4	TGTGCCAGCAGCTCAACGGGACAGGGGAACCCGGAAAACATTCAGTACTTC	CASSSTGQGNPENIQYF
.	.	TRBV20-1	TRBJ2-3	TGCAGTGCTAGAGTTGGAGATACGCAGTATTTT	CSARVGDTQYF
.	few	TRBV5-1	TRBJ2-1	TGCGCCAGCAGCTGGCGCGGCGGTGGGAATGAGCAGTTCTTC	CASSWRGGGNEQFF
TRBD1	.	TRBV10-1	TRBJ2-1	TGCGCCAGCAGTGGGACAGGGAACTACAATGAGCAGTTCTTC	CASSGTGNYNEQFF
.	once	TRBV24-1	TRBJ2-1	TGTGCCACCAGTGATTTGCGGGTCTCCTACAATGAGCAGTTCTTC	CATSDLRVSYNEQFF
.	.	TRBV3-1/TRBV3-2	TRBJ1-5	TGTGCCAGCAGCCAAGATCTGGGGAGTCAGCCCCAGCATTTT	CASSQDLGSQPQHF
TRBD1	.	TRBV28	TRBJ2-2	TGTGCCAGCAGTTTATTCGGGACCCAGGGGGCAAGCACCGGGGAGCTGTTTTTT	CASSLFGTQGASTGELFF
.	.	TRBV6-5	TRBJ2-2	TGTGCCAGCACCCACGGGCTAGCCGCCGGGGAGCTGTTTTTT	CASTHGLAAGELFF
.	.	TRBV3-1/TRBV3-2	TRBJ1-6	TGTGCCAGCAGCCAAGGAACAGTAACTAAAGTTTCACCCCTCCACTTT	CASSQGTVTKVSPLHF
TRBD2	.	TRBV9	TRBJ2-1	TGTGCCAGCAGCGTACGGTTAGCGGGGGTGAATGAGCAGTTCTTC	CASSVRLAGVNEQFF
.	.	TRBV12-3/TRBV12-4	TRBJ1-6	TGTGCCAGCAGTGTCCAGGCTAATTCACCCCTCCACTTT	CASSVQANSPLHF
.	.	TRBV6-1	TRBJ1-3	TGTGCCAGCAGTGAAGCGGTTCCGGGAAACACCATATATTTT	CASSEAVPGNTIYF
TRBD1	once	TRBV6-1	TRBJ1-3	TGTGCCAGCAGTGAGGACAGGGGAGGAAACACCATATATTTT	CASSEDRGGNTIYF
.	.	TRBV9	TRBJ1-4	TGTGCCAGCAGCCCCAGGGACGGCGGGAATGAAAAACTGTTTTTT	CASSPRDGGNEKLFF
.	.	TRBV29-1	TRBJ1-2	TGCAGAACCCCCGGGACACTAAACTATGGCTACACCTTC	CRTPGTLNYGYTF
.	.	TRBV2	TRBJ2-7	TGTGCCAGCAGTCTTTATTCCTACGAGCAGTACTTC	CASSLYSYEQYF
.	.	TRBV12-3/TRBV12-4	TRBJ2-1	TGTGCCAGCAGTTTGTACAGCTACAATGAGCAGTTCTTC	CASSLYSYNEQFF
TRBD1	.	TRBV5-3	TRBJ1-6	TGTGCCAGAAGCTTGGGACAGGGAGTTGTTTCACCCCTCCACTTT	CARSLGQGVVSPLHF
TRBD1	.	TRBV6-5	TRBJ2-2	TGTGCCAGCAGGCCCTCGGGACAGCCCACCGGGGAGCTGTTTTTT	CASRPSGQPTGELFF
.	.	TRBV19	TRBJ2-4	TGTGCCAGTAGTATGGACAGACTAGCCAAAAACATTCAGTACTTC	CASSMDRLAKNIQYF
.	.	TRBV19	TRBJ1-2	TGTGCCAGTTCAGGGAGGGTCGGAGATGGCTACACCTTC	CASSGRVGDGYTF
TRBD1	.	TRBV18	TRBJ2-7	TGTGCCAGCTCACCTAGCGGGACAGGGGCCCAGGTCGAGCAGTACTTC	CASSPSGTGAQVEQYF
TRBD1	.	TRBV19	TRBJ2-7	TGTGCCAGTAGTATCCTCCCCGGGACAGGTCGGTACGAGCAGTACTTC	CASSILPGTGRYEQYF
.	.	TRBV6-1	TRBJ1-5	TGTGCCAGCAGTGAGGATGGGGATAGTCAGCCCCAGCATTTT	CASSEDGDSQPQHF
.	.	TRBV7-9	TRBJ1-1	TGTGCCAGCAGTCCCACTGCTGTTCTTACTGAAGCTTTCTTT	CASSPTAVLTEAFF
.	.	TRBV5-5	TRBJ2-5	TGTGCCAGCAGCTTGAGGTTTCGGGTGGGGTCGGAGACCCAGTACTTC	CASSLRFRVGSETQYF
.	.	TRBV7-2	TRBJ2-2	TGTGCCAGCAGCCACGGACTTAACACCGGGGAGCTGTTTTTT	CASSHGLNTGELFF